Each of the 31 T cell receptor gamma chains below was sequenced from the same sample in a study of γδ T cells in repeated Plasmodium falciparum infection. TCRdb reprocessed the multiplex PCR reads through CATT. The profile covers approximately 32,000 gamma-chain clones, with more than 1.4% appearing a single time and just under 20% taken by the ten largest. Gammadelta T cells were flow-sorted from PBMC into Vgamma9/Vdelta2+ and Vdelta2-negative populations for bulk analysis. Sequencing input: gamma-delta T cells from blood. These receptors all stem from a pool of human donors (malaria-infected and uninfected, not separated).

A few counts support this clone. This DNA's translation differs at residue 5 from TCRdb's protein, which comes from a much larger clone; a read error is likely, and the protein shown is translated from the DNA. The V and J genes are TRGV9 and TRGJ1 or TRGJ2. In the absence of a J gene in TCRdb, the DNA was matched to germline to assign it here. Germline CDR1 and CDR2: GITISATS and ISYDGTV (reference sequence). This CDR3 has 14 amino acids. The CDR3 nucleotides are TGTGCCTTGTGGAAGGTGTTGAATTATTATAAGAAACTCTTT. Residues: CALWKVLNYYKKLF.

A word on this clone: The mismatch at residue 5 between this DNA's translation and the TCRdb protein of a much larger clone likely reflects a read error; the protein shown is translated from the DNA. The chain carries TRGV5 and TRGJP2. TCRdb leaves out the J gene; it was filled in here by matching the DNA to germline. CDR3 size: 17 residues. Germline CDR1 reads VINAFY; CDR2 reads YDVSNSKD. The CDR3 DNA sequence: TGTGCCACCTGGGGCAGGCAGAGCAAGTGCGGGGGCTGGATCAAGACGTTT. Encoded protein: CATWGRQSKCGGWIKTF.

This clone has at least ten counts. The TCRdb protein, from a much larger clone, departs from this DNA's translation at residue 12, likely by read error; the protein shown derives from the DNA. The J gene has no call, while the V gene is TRGV9. The CDR3 length is 14 residues. The germline CDR1 and CDR2 sequences are GITISATS and ISYDGTV (reference sequence). The CDR3 region is CALWEETNYYKRLF. The DNA for the CDR3 is TGTGCCTTGTGGGAGGAGACGAATTATTATAAGAGACTCTTT.

About this clone: The translation of this DNA and the TCRdb protein of a much larger clone differ at residue 11, probably owing to a read error; the protein shown here is translated from the DNA. A V gene of TRGV4 was called, but no J gene was assigned. CDR1 and CDR2 (germline): EGSTGY, YDSYTSSV. CDR3 length equals 13 residues. For the CDR3, the DNA is TGTGCCACCTGGGCGACGAATTATTATAAGAGACTCTTT. Translation: CATWATNYYKRLF.

In regard to this clone: The protein recorded in TCRdb matches a much larger clone and deviates from this DNA's translation at residue 13, suggesting a read error; the protein here is obtained by translating the DNA. The chain recombines TRGV9 with TRGJP. Here the J gene was assigned by germline matching of the DNA, as TCRdb has none. The CDR3 sequence is 18 residues long. Per the germline V gene, CDR1 is GITISATS and CDR2 is ISYDGTV (reference sequence). The CDR3 region has the DNA TGTGCCTTGTGGGAGGTGCAGGTTAGGGAGTTGGGCAGAAAAATCAAGGTATTT. Its translation: CALWEVQVRELGRKIKVF.

With regard to this clone: It differs at one base from a far larger clone, so likely a read error. The sample carries other DNA sequences with the same CDR3. The rearrangement uses TRGV9 and TRGJ1 or TRGJ2. TCRdb offers no J gene call, so here the DNA was matched to germline to obtain one. This CDR3 comprises 13 residues. The V gene end was trimmed by 1 base and the J gene end by 10 bases; junction bases not matched to a gene: 10. CDR1 and CDR2 (germline): GITISATS, ISYDGTV (reference sequence). For the CDR3, the DNA is TGTGCCTTGTGGGAGGTTCGAAGGTACAAGAAACTCTTT. Translating gives CALWEVRRYKKLF.

This clone has just a few counts. The TCRdb record carries a much larger clone's protein, which differs from this DNA's translation at residue 9; a read error is the likely cause, and the protein listed here is the DNA translation. Other DNA variants within this sample encode the same CDR3. The V call is TRGV2, the J call TRGJ1 or TRGJ2. Because TCRdb records no J gene, it was assigned here through a match of the DNA to germline. V was clipped by 1 base and J by 8 bases; unmatched bases: 8. From germline, CDR1 is EGSNGY and CDR2 YDSYNSKV. There are 13 residues in the CDR3. The DNA of the CDR3 is TGTGCCACCTGGGACGGTCCCCGGCATAAGAAACTCTTT. Protein: CATWDGPRHKKLF.

This clone came up a few times. Translating this DNA gives a protein that differs at residue 10 from the TCRdb one, which belongs to a much larger clone; a read error is likely, and the protein shown is this translation. The CDR3 DNA sequence: TGTGCCTTGTGGGAGGTGGGACCGGAGTTTGGCAAAAAAATCAAGGTATTT. Encoded protein: CALWEVGPEFGKKIKVF. The rearrangement links TRGV9 to TRGJP. Germline matching of the DNA provided the J gene here, since TCRdb leaves it blank. This CDR3 is built from 17 residues. From germline, CDR1 is GITISATS and CDR2 ISYDGTV (reference sequence).

This clone was seen a handful of times. The protein in TCRdb stems from a much larger clone and differs at residue 6 from this DNA's translation, likely a read error; here the protein is translated from the DNA. The chain combines TRGV9 with TRGJ1 or TRGJ2. Matching the DNA to germline supplied the J gene, which TCRdb does not give. Germline values: CDR1 GITISATS, CDR2 ISYDGTV (reference sequence). The CDR3 is made up of 13 amino acids. With V trimmed by 3 bases and J by 6 bases, 8 bases remained unmatched. The CDR3 is CALWEMKGYKKLF. In DNA, the CDR3 is TGTGCCTTGTGGGAGATGAAAGGTTATAAGAAACTCTTT.

Notes on this clone: This DNA's translation and the protein TCRdb lists, from a much larger clone, do not match at residue 10, likely due to a read error; the protein shown is translated from the DNA. V gene TRGV9 combines with J gene TRGJ1 or TRGJ2. The J gene was missing in TCRdb and was found by matching the end of the DNA to germline. CDR1 is GITISATS and CDR2 is ISYDGTV in the germline V gene (reference sequence). V shed 4 bases and J 11 bases; nucleotides not matched to a gene: 14. The CDR3 is 13 residues long. In nucleotides, the CDR3 is TGTGCCTTGTGGGAAGACTATTGGGATGAGAAACTCTTT. Residues: CALWEDYWDEKLF.

About this clone: For this DNA, TCRdb reports the protein of a much larger clone, which diverges at residue 7, most likely from a read error; the protein presented here is translated directly from the DNA. V usage is TRGV9 and J usage is TRGJ1 or TRGJ2. CDR1 and CDR2 from the germline V gene are GITISATS and ISYDGTV (reference sequence). The CDR3 is made up of 14 amino acids. Trimming removed 2 bases from V and 3 bases from J; junction bases left unmatched: 7. CDR3 loop: CALWEGTTYYKKLF. The DNA of the CDR3 is TGTGCCTTGTGGGAGGGGACCACTTATTATAAGAAACTCTTT.

This clone was observed a handful of times. This DNA's translation and the protein TCRdb lists, from a much larger clone, do not match at residue 7, likely due to a read error; the protein shown is translated from the DNA. The chain is built from TRGV4 and TRGJ1 or TRGJ2. TCRdb leaves out the J gene; it was filled in here by matching the DNA to germline. Looked up from germline, CDR1 is EGSTGY and CDR2 is YDSYTSSV. With V trimmed by 5 bases and J by 7 bases, 8 bases remained unmatched. The CDR3 spans 12 residues. CDR3 sequence: CATWGARYKKLF. In DNA, the CDR3 is TGTGCCACCTGGGGAGCAAGATATAAGAAACTCTTT.

With regard to this clone: A read error likely explains why the TCRdb protein, taken from a much larger clone, differs from this DNA's translation at residue 5; the protein shown is translated from the DNA. J is TRGJ1 or TRGJ2 and V is TRGV3. The J gene was missing in TCRdb and was found by matching the end of the DNA to germline. CDR1 is VTNTFY, CDR2 YDVSTARD, per germline (reference sequence). The CDR3 covers 13 residues. The CDR3 DNA reads as TGTGCCACCTGGGGCAGGCTTAGGTATAAGAAACTCTTT. As protein: CATWGRLRYKKLF.

The table lists this clone with many counts. The protein given by TCRdb reflects a much larger clone and differs at residue 5 from this DNA's translation, likely from a read error; the protein shown is the DNA's translation. J is TRGJ1 or TRGJ2 and V is TRGV9. TCRdb lists no J gene, so it was determined here by aligning the DNA to germline. J gave up 1 base and V 5 bases, and 8 bases lay outside the gene matches. The length of the CDR3 is 14 residues. Per the germline V gene, CDR1 is GITISATS and CDR2 is ISYDGTV (reference sequence). The CDR3 sequence is CALWGGLNYYKKLF. The CDR3 DNA follows: TGTGCCTTGTGGGGGGGACTAAATTATTATAAGAAACTCTTT.

To note about this clone: TCRdb's listed protein matches a much larger clone and diverges from this DNA's translation at residue 10, likely through a read error; the protein shown comes from the DNA. The chain couples TRGV2 to TRGJ1 or TRGJ2. The V and J ends lost 0 bases and 12 bases, in that order; junction bases with no gene match: 11. The length of the CDR3 is 13 residues. CDR1 is EGSNGY and CDR2 is YDSYNSKV in the germline V gene. The CDR3 sequence: CATWDGPEHRKLF. CDR3 bases: TGTGCCACCTGGGACGGGCCTGAGCATAGGAAACTCTTT.

In the case of this clone: The translation of this DNA and the TCRdb protein of a much larger clone differ at residue 12, probably owing to a read error; the protein shown here is translated from the DNA. The J gene is uncalled and the V gene is TRGV2. The CDR3 spans 14 residues. The germline gives CDR1 EGSNGY, CDR2 YDSYNSKV. The CDR3 here is CATWDGRPYYKELF. CDR3 nucleotides: TGTGCCACCTGGGACGGGCGACCTTATTATAAGGAACTCTTT.

By frequency in the sample, this clone is medium-sized. The V gene is TRGV3, the J gene TRGJP2. CDR1 and CDR2 (germline): VTNTFY, YDVSTARD (reference sequence). Trimming removed 0 bases from V and 4 bases from J; junction bases left unmatched: 8. This CDR3 is 16 amino acids long. CDR3 in DNA: TGTGCCACCTGGGACAGGCTTATGAATAGTGATTGGATCAAGACGTTT. Protein: CATWDRLMNSDWIKTF.

Many counts were recorded for this clone. A read error likely explains why the TCRdb protein, taken from a much larger clone, differs from this DNA's translation at residue 5; the protein shown is translated from the DNA. J is TRGJP and V is TRGV9. The J gene comes from matching the DNA to germline here; TCRdb lacks it. J lost 6 bases, V lost 5 bases, and 10 bases had no gene match. The CDR3 totals 17 residues. In germline, CDR1 is GITISATS, CDR2 ISYDGTV (reference sequence). CDR3 sequence reads: CALWGVSLELGKKIKVF. The CDR3, as DNA: TGTGCCTTGTGGGGGGTTAGCTTAGAGTTGGGCAAAAAAATCAAGGTATTT.

This clone was observed a handful of times. TCRdb lists the protein of a much larger clone for this DNA, which differs at residue 2, so this is likely a read error; the protein given here is translated from the DNA itself. This chain uses TRGV9 with TRGJ1 or TRGJ2. The J gene was missing in TCRdb and was found by matching the end of the DNA to germline. The CDR3 is made up of 14 amino acids. Germline V gene sequence: CDR1 GITISATS, CDR2 ISYDGTV (reference sequence). The CDR3 here is CTLWEGPPYYKKLF. The CDR3 DNA reads TGTACCTTGTGGGAGGGCCCCCCTTATTATAAGAAACTCTTT.

A remark on this clone: The likely explanation is a read error, given a far larger clone one base away. The sample carries other DNA sequences with the same CDR3. The V gene call reads TRGV4; no J gene was called. The germline gives CDR1 EGSTGY, CDR2 YDSYTSSV. The CDR3 has 13 amino acids. The CDR3 sequence is CATWDVVYYKKLF. In DNA, the CDR3 is TGTGCCACCTGGGATGTAGTTTATTATAAGAAACTTTTT.

This clone has only a few counts. The protein given by TCRdb reflects a much larger clone and differs at residue 12 from this DNA's translation, likely from a read error; the protein shown is the DNA's translation. The chain uses TRGV9 and TRGJP. The CDR3 sequence is 20 residues long. Germline CDR1 GITISATS, CDR2 ISYDGTV (reference sequence). CDR3 sequence reads: CALWEGADLLQGLGKKIKVF. In DNA form, the CDR3 reads TGTGCCTTGTGGGAGGGTGCCGATCTACTACAAGGGTTGGGCAAAAAAATCAAGGTATTT.

A remark on this clone: The protein in TCRdb stems from a much larger clone and differs at residue 3 from this DNA's translation, likely a read error; here the protein is translated from the DNA. The rearrangement joins TRGV3 to TRGJ1 or TRGJ2. Germline V CDR1 and CDR2: VTNTFY, YDVSTARD (reference sequence). This CDR3 spans 13 amino acids. This CDR3 is CAPWDTLYYKKLF. The CDR3 coding sequence is TGTGCCCCCTGGGACACGCTTTATTATAAGAAACTCTTT.

A remark on this clone: TCRdb's entry gives the protein of a much larger clone, which mismatches this DNA's translation at residue 7, likely from a read error; the protein reported here is translated from the DNA. The gene calls are TRGV9 and TRGJP. The J gene, absent from TCRdb, was called here by matching the DNA to germline. Trimming cost V 2 bases and J 4 bases; bases outside gene matches: 8. The CDR3 length is 18 residues. Germline CDR1 and CDR2: GITISATS and ISYDGTV (reference sequence). The CDR3 nucleotides read TGTGCCTTGTGGGAGGCGGACCCTCAAGAGTTGGGCAAAAAAATCAAGGTATTT. This codes for CALWEADPQELGKKIKVF.

This clone has a handful of counts. A far larger clone is off by one base, so a read error is likely. At the DNA level, this CDR3 is encoded by other sequences in the same sample as well. The V gene is listed as TRGV3; no J gene was called. Germline-derived CDR1 and CDR2 are VTNTFY and YDVSTARD (reference sequence). The CDR3 spans 13 residues. The CDR3 DNA reads as TGTGCCACCTGGCGTTATAGTGATTGGATCAAGACGTTC. Residues: CATWRYSDWIKTF.

Regarding this clone: It differs at one base from a far larger clone, so likely a read error. At the DNA level, this CDR3 is encoded by other sequences in the same sample as well. The V and J genes are TRGV3 and TRGJ1 or TRGJ2. The J gene, not given by TCRdb, was assigned here from a germline match of the nucleotide sequence. Germline V CDR1 and CDR2: VTNTFY, YDVSTARD (reference sequence). The length of the CDR3 is 13 residues. In DNA, the CDR3 is TGTGCCACTTGGGACTCCCCCTATTATAAGAAACTCTTT. Its protein product is CATWDSPYYKKLF.

This clone was picked up many times. The TCRdb protein, from a much larger clone, departs from this DNA's translation at residue 8, likely by read error; the protein shown derives from the DNA. This rearrangement joins TRGV3 to TRGJ1 or TRGJ2. CDR1 and CDR2 from the germline V gene are VTNTFY and YDVSTARD (reference sequence). V lost 1 base and J lost 6; bases outside the gene matches: 9. The CDR3 is 14 residues long. The CDR3 loop is CATWDSPEGYKKLF. The CDR3 nucleotides are TGTGCCACCTGGGACAGTCCGGAGGGTTATAAGAAACTCTTT.

This clone was seen at least ten times. The chain carries TRGV4 and TRGJ1 or TRGJ2. Germline values: CDR1 EGSTGY, CDR2 YDSYTSSV. Trimming cost V 5 bases and J 3 bases; bases outside gene matches: 10. CDR3 size: 14 residues. The CDR3 DNA follows: TGTGCCACCTGGGTCCGCAGAGGTTATTATAAGAAACTCTTT. Its protein product is CATWVRRGYYKKLF.

As to this clone: The protein TCRdb gives is from a much larger clone and does not agree with this DNA's translation at residue 3, likely a read error; the protein shown here comes from the DNA. The chain employs TRGV2 and TRGJ1 or TRGJ2. TCRdb gives no J gene; it was assigned here by matching the DNA to germline. Germline CDR1 reads EGSNGY; CDR2 reads YDSYNSKV. This CDR3 is built from 13 residues. The CDR3 loop reads CAAWDRARYKKLF. CDR3 DNA sequence: TGTGCCGCCTGGGACAGGGCGCGATATAAGAAACTCTTT.

As regards this clone: This likely came from a read error, as a far larger clone is one base away. The same CDR3 arises from other DNA sequences in this sample as well. The V gene is listed as TRGV9; no J gene was called. CDR3 size: 14 residues. CDR1 and CDR2 (germline): GITISATS, ISYDGTV (reference sequence). The CDR3 reads CALWEETNYYKKLF. DNA of the CDR3: TGTGCCTTGTGGGAGGAGACGAATTATTATAAGAAGCTCTTT.

This clone was counted many times. The amino acid sequence in TCRdb belongs to a much larger clone and departs from this DNA's translation at residue 12, likely a sequencing read error; the sequence shown is translated from the DNA. The CDR3 nucleotides are TGTGCCTTGTGGGATACCACTGGTTGGTTCAAGACATTT. Translated, it gives CALWDTTGWFKTF. A V gene of TRGV9 was called, but no J gene was assigned. The CDR3 is 13 residues long. Germline V lookup: CDR1 GITISATS, CDR2 ISYDGTV (reference sequence).

At least ten counts were recorded for this clone. The protein given by TCRdb reflects a much larger clone and differs at residue 3 from this DNA's translation, likely from a read error; the protein shown is the DNA's translation. J is TRGJ1 or TRGJ2 and V is TRGV8. TCRdb is silent on the J gene; assignment here came from matching the DNA to germline. Germline V CDR1 and CDR2: VENAVY, YDSYNSRV. The CDR3 totals 10 residues. The CDR3, as DNA: TGTGCCGCCTGGGGGTATAAGAAACTCTTT. Its translation: CAAWGYKKLF.